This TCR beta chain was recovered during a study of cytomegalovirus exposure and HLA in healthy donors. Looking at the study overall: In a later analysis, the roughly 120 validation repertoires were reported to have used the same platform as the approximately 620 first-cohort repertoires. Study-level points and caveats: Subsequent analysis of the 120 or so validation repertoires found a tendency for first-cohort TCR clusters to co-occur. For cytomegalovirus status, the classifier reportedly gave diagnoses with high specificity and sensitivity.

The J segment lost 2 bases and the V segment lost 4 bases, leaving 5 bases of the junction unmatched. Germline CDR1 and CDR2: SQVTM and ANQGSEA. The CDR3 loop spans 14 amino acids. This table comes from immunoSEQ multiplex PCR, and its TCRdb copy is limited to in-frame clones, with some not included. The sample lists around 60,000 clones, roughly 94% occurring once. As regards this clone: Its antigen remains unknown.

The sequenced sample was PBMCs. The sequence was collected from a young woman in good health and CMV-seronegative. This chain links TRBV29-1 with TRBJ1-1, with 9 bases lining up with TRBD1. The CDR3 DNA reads TGCAGCGTTGGACAGGGGGGAATTAACACTGAAGCTTTCTTT. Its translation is CSVGQGGINTEAFF.